This T cell receptor (beta chain) was captured by sequencing in a study of T cell repertoires in cytomegalovirus infection. Study overall: Both CMV infection and a matching HLA type were indicated by public TCR beta signatures. Overall study findings and caveats: Identification of carriers of CMV plus the relevant HLA was performed using cumulative public TCR beta family frequency. Predominance within the ex vivo response was attributable to HLA-C-restricted CMV-specific TCR beta clonotypes.

This CDR3 is 17 amino acids long. The V end was cut by 0 bases, the J end by 0 bases, with 15 bases between. Looked up from germline, CDR1 is LGHDT and CDR2 is YNNKEL (reference sequence). TCRdb re-analysed the reads in MiXCR, keeping a single row per CDR3 protein. The sample consists of some 560,000 distinct CDR3 sequences, 40% of them appearing once. This clonotype has more than one count but fewer than ten. What it recognizes is unknown. The specimen comprised cultured PBMCs, sampled from culture after CMV antigen stimulation. This clonotype was sampled from a human donor in good health (CMV status not recorded). Some clones in this sample may be carry-over from other donors' samples. The chain links TRBV3-1 to TRBJ2-7, with a possible D match to TRBD2 (6 bases). CDR3 amino acids: CASSQDLSSGLSYEQYF. The CDR3 DNA is TGTGCCAGCAGCCAAGACCTCTCGAGCGGGCTCTCCTACGAGCAGTACTTC.